One and the same sample provided the 18 T cell receptor beta chains below, sequenced in a study of long-term antiretroviral therapy in people with HIV (dated by TCRdb to 2021 to 2024). Sequencing of the TRB variable region was done with the immunoSEQ hsTCRB v3.0 assay at survey level resolution. Not all clones reach the TCRdb copy of this immuneACCESS table, which keeps in-frame sequences only. Checked studies attribute under half of the gap to unresolved V genes and leave the rest unexplained. For this sample the table gives about 25,000 clones, of which around 85% were detected only once. Roughly 15% of the sample is held by the ten biggest clonotypes. This specimen was unsorted PBMCs, taken 1.2 years after starting antiretroviral therapy. The receptor source for this set is a man aged 50 to 60 with HIV.

The V and J genes are TRBV7-8 and TRBJ1-3; D unclear. V was shortened by 1 base and J by 4 bases, with 11 bases between the two germline ends. The CDR3 loop spans 15 amino acids. Germline V gene sequence: CDR1 SGHVS, CDR2 FQNEAQ. The CDR3 region has the DNA TGTGCCAGCAGCTTAGAGGAGTGGGAAGGAAACACCATATATTTT. Translation gives CASSLEEWEGNTIYF.

The rearrangement joins TRBV9 to TRBJ1-3; D unresolved. The CDR3 sequence is 15 residues long. V shed 2 bases and J shed 4 bases, with 13 bases lying between them. Germline V gives CDR1 SGDLS, CDR2 YYNGEE. CDR3 residues: CASSVEGMSGNTIYF. In DNA form, the CDR3 reads TGTGCCAGCAGCGTCGAAGGGATGTCAGGAAACACCATATATTTT.

The chain links TRBV7-2 to TRBJ2-5; 12 bases are shared with TRBD2. There are 15 residues in the CDR3. J was trimmed by 5 bases and V by 5 bases; bases with no gene match: 6. Germline V gene lookup returns CDR1 SGHTA and CDR2 FQGNSA. The CDR3 nucleotides are TGTGCCAGCAGCCTTACTAGCGGGGGGCCCGAGACCCAGTACTTC. It encodes CASSLTSGGPETQYF.

The chain combines TRBV5-1 with TRBJ1-4; weak D call: TRBD1 (5 bases). CDR3 length: 15 residues. The V gene's germline CDR1 is SGHRS and CDR2 YFSETQ. The ends were cut back, 4 bases at V and 1 base at J, with 11 bases in the middle. CDR3 bases: TGCGCCAGCAGCCCGGCGAGGGGAACTAATGAAAAACTGTTTTTT. This sequence encodes CASSPARGTNEKLFF. Based on the CDR3 plus reference TRBV5-1 and TRBJ1-4, the full variable domain is KAGVTQTPRYLIKTRGQQVTLSCSPISGHRSVSWYQQTPGQGLQFLFEYFSETQRNKGNFPGRFSGRQFSNSRSEMNVSTLELGDSALYLCASSPARGTNEKLFFGSGTQLSVL.

V and J are TRBV27 and TRBJ2-3, with D uncertain. The CDR3 is 13 residues long. Trimming removed 6 bases from V and 2 bases from J, with 9 bases in between. In germline, CDR1 is MNHEY, CDR2 SMNVEV (reference sequence). CDR3 sequence reads: CASRGRATDTQYF. CDR3 bases: TGTGCCAGCAGAGGCCGAGCCACAGATACGCAGTATTTT.

V and J are TRBV11-2 and TRBJ1-1; D gene unclear. The CDR3 totals 13 residues. Looked up from germline, CDR1 is SGHAT and CDR2 is FQNNGV. V was clipped by 5 bases and J by 5 bases, with 12 bases between them. The CDR3 DNA reads TGTGCCAGCAGCACCTTTTCCGGGACTGAAGCTTTCTTT. Translating it yields CASSTFSGTEAFF.

J is TRBJ2-2 and V is TRBV27, with D perhaps TRBD2 (7 bases). Trimming stripped 3 bases from V and 5 bases from J, with 13 bases between. This CDR3 region has 15 residues. The V gene's germline CDR1 is MNHEY and CDR2 SMNVEV (reference sequence). The DNA of the CDR3 is TGTGCCAGCAGTTTGGCCAGGGGACTAACCGGGGAGCTGTTTTTT. Amino acid sequence: CASSLARGLTGELFF.

The V gene is TRBV10-3, the J gene TRBJ1-1; weak D call: TRBD1 (5 bases). Looked up from germline, CDR1 is ENHRY and CDR2 is SYGVKD. The V and J ends lost 4 bases and 4 bases respectively, with 13 bases between them. The CDR3 contains 14 residues. CDR3 bases: TGTGCCATCAGTGGGCGGGGCTTGAGCACTGAAGCTTTCTTT. It is translated as CAISGRGLSTEAFF.

The gene calls are TRBV7-2 and TRBJ1-5; D not certain. The CDR3 runs to 13 residues. Trimming cost V 5 bases and J 3 bases, with 8 bases left between them. CDR1 and CDR2 from the germline V gene are SGHTA and FQGNSA. CDR3 DNA: TGTGCCAGCAGCCCCGGGTCCAATCAGCCCCAGCATTTT. This codes for CASSPGSNQPQHF.

The gene calls are TRBV7-3 and TRBJ1-6; unclear D gene. Per germline, CDR1 SGHTA and CDR2 FQGTGA. CDR3 length: 15 amino acids. Trimming pared 5 bases from V and 7 bases from J, leaving 15 bases between. The DNA of the CDR3 is TGTGCCAGCAGCATCCAAGCAGGAACCAATTCACCCCTCCACTTT. This codes for CASSIQAGTNSPLHF.

This clone is termed medium-sized. The gene calls are TRBV5-1 and TRBJ2-1; no firm D call. CDR3 length: 16 residues. The V gene lost 3 bases and the J gene lost 2 bases, with 15 bases spanning the gap. Germline V gives CDR1 SGHRS, CDR2 YFSETQ. DNA for the CDR3: TGCGCCAGCAGCTATGAAAGGGCACCACCCTACAATGAGCAGTTCTTC. Amino acid sequence: CASSYERAPPYNEQFF. Filled out from reference TRBV5-1 and TRBJ2-1, the complete variable domain reads KAGVTQTPRYLIKTRGQQVTLSCSPISGHRSVSWYQQTPGQGLQFLFEYFSETQRNKGNFPGRFSGRQFSNSRSEMNVSTLELGDSALYLCASSYERAPPYNEQFFGPGTRLTVL.

The J gene is TRBJ1-4, the V gene TRBV7-9; a weak D match, TRBD1 (6 bases). This CDR3 has 16 amino acids. V was cut by 5 bases and J by 3 bases, with 16 bases left in between. CDR1 and CDR2 (germline): SEHNR, FQNEAQ (reference sequence). In DNA form, the CDR3 reads TGTGCCAGCAGCCCAGATGGGGGGGCGGCTAATGAAAAACTGTTTTTT. It specifies CASSPDGGAANEKLFF.

The chain recombines TRBV11-1 with TRBJ2-7; possible D gene TRBD2, 6 bases. Trimming removed 5 bases from V and 2 bases from J, with 10 bases in between. CDR1 is SGHAT, CDR2 FQDESV, per germline (reference sequence). The CDR3 loop spans 13 amino acids. The CDR3 coding sequence is TGTGCCAGCAGCCGTCGCGGGGCCTACGAGCAGTACTTC. Amino acids: CASSRRGAYEQYF.

The V call is TRBV7-3, the J call TRBJ2-2; D assignment may be TRBD1 or TRBD2 (5 bases each). The CDR3 extends over 14 amino acids. Germline CDR1 reads SGHTA; CDR2 reads FQGTGA. The germline V and J ends were trimmed by 4 bases and 4 bases, with 10 bases remaining between them. The CDR3 sequence: CASSSLGTTGELFF. The CDR3, as DNA: TGTGCCAGCAGCTCTCTAGGGACCACCGGGGAGCTGTTTTTT. The whole variable domain, remainder taken from reference TRBV7-3 and TRBJ2-2, is GAGVSQTPSNKVTEKGKYVELRCDPISGHTALYWYRQSLGQGPEFLIYFQGTGAADDSGLPNDRFFAVRPEGSVSTLKIQRTERGDSAVYLCASSSLGTTGELFFGEGSRLTVL.

This chain connects TRBV19 to TRBJ1-4, with D hard to call. CDR1 and CDR2 from the germline V gene are LNHDA and SQIVND (reference sequence). V was clipped by 10 bases and J by 6 bases, with 15 bases between them. The CDR3 consists of 13 residues. In nucleotides, the CDR3 is TGTGCCACCAAGACCGTGGATTATGAAAAACTGTTTTTT. Its protein product is CATKTVDYEKLFF.

V is TRBV6-5 and J is TRBJ1-1; maybe TRBD1 (5 bases). The CDR3 totals 15 residues. Germline CDR1 reads MNHEY; CDR2 reads SVGAGI. V was shortened by 7 bases and J by 7 bases, with 22 bases between the two germline ends. CDR3 residues: CASNDGARQGYEAFF. CDR3 nucleotides: TGTGCCAGCAACGATGGGGCCAGGCAGGGCTATGAAGCTTTCTTT.

By frequency in the sample, this clone is medium-sized. The V and J genes are TRBV12-2 and TRBJ2-7; the DNA was not used to check the table's D call, TRBD2. TRBV12-2 is recorded as a pseudogene. The CDR3 runs 16 residues. The CDR3 region has the DNA TGTGCAAGTCGCTTCCAACCCAGCGGGGGGGCAGATGAGCAGTACTTC. Translating it yields CASRFQPSGGADEQYF.

This clone was seen a single time. The chain employs TRBV4-3 and TRBJ2-7, with D uncertain. CDR3 length equals 14 residues. Trimming stripped 1 base from V and 0 bases from J, with 7 bases between. Germline lookup yields CDR1 LGHNA and CDR2 YSLEER. CDR3 amino acids: CASSQGYSSYEQYF. In nucleotides, the CDR3 is TGCGCCAGCAGCCAAGGTTACAGCTCCTACGAGCAGTACTTC.